The rows below give T cell receptor beta chains drawn from one sample of a study of blood T cell repertoires in COVID-19. Profiling relied on immunoSEQ multiplex PCR, and the TCRdb table lists in-frame clones only, not all of them. Of around 280,000 clones listed, around 87% are singletons. The sample consisted of peripheral blood. Every receptor here comes from a woman aged 50 to 60 who had recovered from COVID-19. The CDR3 runs from the conserved cysteine through the conserved F or W. Each record gives: V gene, clone size, CDR3 protein. The size of a clone is reported for some rows only, either as once, few or many, or as a class for expanded clones.

>TRBV5-1|once
CASSTSPGAPLHF
>TRBV6-5|NA
CASSYVSGGAYNEQFF
>TRBV7-9|NA
CASSLGGTSGKETQYF
>TRBV10-3|once
CAISEEGALDTEAFF
>TRBV7-9|NA
CASSVKTGPQRTNEKLFF
>TRBV3-1/TRBV3-2|NA
CASSNTQYF
>TRBV29-1|NA
CSVGTDFLGYTF
>TRBV28|NA
CASSLSGLYGYTF
>TRBV19|once
CASRFQRGGYTF
>TRBV5-1|once
CASSLGGFGVNTEAFF
>TRBV5-1|NA
CASSPLTGQDVIQYF
>TRBV28|NA
CASSWTGGSYGYTF
>TRBV27|few
CASNPRGRNTEAFF
>TRBV5-4|NA
CASSSGLAGLYEQYF
>TRBV28|NA
CASSGGLETQYF
>TRBV7-2|NA
CASSLAGASASSYEQYF
>TRBV7-9|NA
CASSVGATYNEQFF
>TRBV11-2|NA
CASSRGFNYGYTF
>TRBV6-6|once
CASSPTGTGDGYTF
>TRBV24-1|NA
CATSDSSFGSNQPQHF
>TRBV18|NA
CASSPLTGAEQYF
>TRBV4-1|once
CASSQVIVGVYYNEQFF
>TRBV7-2|few
CASSRGPPSGDLNEQFF
>TRBV5-6|NA
CASSQMQRTVYNQPQHF
>TRBV7-2|once
CASSLTGLASNEQFF
>TRBV5-1|NA
CASSLEQGNTIYF
>TRBV28|once
CASAPSPGGRNYEQYF
>TRBV7-2|NA
CASSLNIGYTF
>TRBV15|NA
CATSRERGGYGYTF
>TRBV9|NA
CASSPHPWAGSSYEQYF
>TRBV6-2/TRBV6-3|NA
CASSYTTGDGYTF
>TRBV28|NA
CASSEIGRTYYGYTF
>TRBV16|NA
CASSQDRPTTNEKLFF
>TRBV9|NA
CASSVEFGMGAGELFF